This T cell receptor beta chain came from a study of chemoradiotherapy in HPV16-positive cancers. This table comes from immunoSEQ multiplex PCR, and its TCRdb copy is limited to in-frame clones, with some not included. This table has almost 6,000 clones, 60% to 85% appearing once. Germline CDR1 reads SGDLS; CDR2 reads YYNGEE. This CDR3 comprises 15 residues. Trimming took off 3 bases at V and 4 bases at J, with 14 bases between the two ends. This material was obtained from a patient who underwent chemoradiotherapy. The receptor comes from a human donor with HPV-associated anogenital cancer. The chain carries TRBV9 and TRBJ1-3, with no clear D. This chain's CDR3 is CASSDQTRLGNTIYF. CDR3 DNA: TGTGCCAGCAGCGACCAGACTAGATTAGGAAACACCATATATTTT.